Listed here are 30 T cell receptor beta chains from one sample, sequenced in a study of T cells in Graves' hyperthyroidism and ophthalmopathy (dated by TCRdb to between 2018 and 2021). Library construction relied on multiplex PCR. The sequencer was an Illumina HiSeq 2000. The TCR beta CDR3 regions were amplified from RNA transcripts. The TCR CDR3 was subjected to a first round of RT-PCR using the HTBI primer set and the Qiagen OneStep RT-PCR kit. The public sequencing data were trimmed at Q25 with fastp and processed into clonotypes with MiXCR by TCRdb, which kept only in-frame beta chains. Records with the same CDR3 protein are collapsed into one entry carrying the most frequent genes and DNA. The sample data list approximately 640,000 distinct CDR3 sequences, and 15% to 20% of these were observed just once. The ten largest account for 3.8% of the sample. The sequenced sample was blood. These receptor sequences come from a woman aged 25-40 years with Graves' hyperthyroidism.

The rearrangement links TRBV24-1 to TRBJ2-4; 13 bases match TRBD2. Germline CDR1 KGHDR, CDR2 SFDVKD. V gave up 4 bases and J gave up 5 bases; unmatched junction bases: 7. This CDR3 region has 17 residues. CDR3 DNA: TGTGCCACCAGTGAACCCGAAACTAGCGGGAGGGAAAACATTCAGTACTTC. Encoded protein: CATSEPETSGRENIQYF.

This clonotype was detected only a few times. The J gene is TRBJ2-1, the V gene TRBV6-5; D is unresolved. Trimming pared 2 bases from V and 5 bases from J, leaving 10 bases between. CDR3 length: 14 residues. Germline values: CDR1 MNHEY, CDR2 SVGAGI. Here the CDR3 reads CASSYADKNNEQFF. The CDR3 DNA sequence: TGTGCCAGCAGTTACGCCGACAAAAACAATGAGCAGTTCTTC.

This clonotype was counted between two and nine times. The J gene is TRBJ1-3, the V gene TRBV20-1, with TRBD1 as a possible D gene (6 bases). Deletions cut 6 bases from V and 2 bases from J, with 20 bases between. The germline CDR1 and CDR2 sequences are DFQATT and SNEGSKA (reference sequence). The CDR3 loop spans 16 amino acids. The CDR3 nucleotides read TGCAGTGCCCAAAAATACCAGGGGTCGGCTGGAAACACCATATATTTT. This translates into CSAQKYQGSAGNTIYF.

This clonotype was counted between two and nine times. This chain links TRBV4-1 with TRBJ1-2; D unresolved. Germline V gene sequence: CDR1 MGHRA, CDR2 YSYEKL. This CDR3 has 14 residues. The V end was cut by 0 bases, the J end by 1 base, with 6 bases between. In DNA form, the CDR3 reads TGCGCCAGCAGCCAAGATCCTCTTAACTATGGCTACACCTTC. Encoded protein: CASSQDPLNYGYTF.

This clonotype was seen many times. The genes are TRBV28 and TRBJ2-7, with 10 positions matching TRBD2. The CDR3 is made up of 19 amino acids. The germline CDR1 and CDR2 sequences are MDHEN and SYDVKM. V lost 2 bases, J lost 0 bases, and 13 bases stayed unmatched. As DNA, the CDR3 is TGTGCCAGCAGTTTAGGAGGGGCTAGCGGGAGACACGTCTCCTACGAGCAGTACTTC. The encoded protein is CASSLGGASGRHVSYEQYF. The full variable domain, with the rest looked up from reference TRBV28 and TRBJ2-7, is DVKVTQSSRYLVKRTGEKVFLECVQDMDHENMFWYRQDPGLGLRLIYFSYDVKMKEKGDIPEGYSVSREKKERFSLILESASTNQTSMYLCASSLGGASGRHVSYEQYFGPGTRLTVT.

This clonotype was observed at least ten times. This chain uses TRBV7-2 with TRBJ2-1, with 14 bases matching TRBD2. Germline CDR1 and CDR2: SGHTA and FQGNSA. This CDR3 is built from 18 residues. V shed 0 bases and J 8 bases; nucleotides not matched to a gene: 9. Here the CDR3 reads CASSLASGTSGRADEQFF. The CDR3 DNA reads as TGTGCCAGCAGCTTAGCTTCCGGGACTAGCGGGAGAGCTGATGAGCAGTTCTTC. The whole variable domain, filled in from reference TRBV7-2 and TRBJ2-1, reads GAGVSQSPSNKVTEKGKDVELRCDPISGHTALYWYRQSLGQGLEFLIYFQGNSAPDKSGLPSDRFSAERTGGSVSTLTIQRTQQEDSAVYLCASSLASGTSGRADEQFFGPGTRLTVL.

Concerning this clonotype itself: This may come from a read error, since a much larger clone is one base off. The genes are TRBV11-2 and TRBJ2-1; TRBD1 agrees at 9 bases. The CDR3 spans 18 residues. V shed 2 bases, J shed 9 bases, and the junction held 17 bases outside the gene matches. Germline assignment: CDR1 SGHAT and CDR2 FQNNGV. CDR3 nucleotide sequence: TGTGCCAGCAGCTTACGCTTGGACAGGGGAGAGCTCGGCACTGAGCAGTTCTTC. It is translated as CASSLRLDRGELGTEQFF.

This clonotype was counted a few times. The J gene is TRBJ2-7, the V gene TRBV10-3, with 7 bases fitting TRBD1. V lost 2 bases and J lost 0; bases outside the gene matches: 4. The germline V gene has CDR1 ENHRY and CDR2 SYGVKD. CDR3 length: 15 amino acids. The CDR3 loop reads CAISEGWDSSYEQYF. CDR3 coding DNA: TGTGCCATCAGTGAGGGGTGGGACAGCTCCTACGAGCAGTACTTC.

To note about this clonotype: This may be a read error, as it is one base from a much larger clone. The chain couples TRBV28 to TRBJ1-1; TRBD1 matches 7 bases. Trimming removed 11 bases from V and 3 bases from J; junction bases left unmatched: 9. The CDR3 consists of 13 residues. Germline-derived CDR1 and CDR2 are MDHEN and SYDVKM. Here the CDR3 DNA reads TGTGCCGGCAACCGGGACAGCTACACTGAAGCTTTCTTT. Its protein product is CAGNRDSYTEAFF.

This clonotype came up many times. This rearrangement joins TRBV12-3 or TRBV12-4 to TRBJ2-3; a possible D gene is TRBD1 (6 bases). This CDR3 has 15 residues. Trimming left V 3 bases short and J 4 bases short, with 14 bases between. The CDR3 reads CASSFTGKNPDTQYF. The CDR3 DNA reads TGTGCCAGCAGTTTCACAGGGAAGAACCCAGATACGCAGTATTTT.

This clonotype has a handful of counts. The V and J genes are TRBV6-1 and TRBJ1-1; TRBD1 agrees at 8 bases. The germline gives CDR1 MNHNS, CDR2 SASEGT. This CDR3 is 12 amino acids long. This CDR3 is CTTGGVVTEAFF. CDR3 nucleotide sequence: TGTACCACAGGGGGGGTAGTCACTGAAGCTTTCTTT.

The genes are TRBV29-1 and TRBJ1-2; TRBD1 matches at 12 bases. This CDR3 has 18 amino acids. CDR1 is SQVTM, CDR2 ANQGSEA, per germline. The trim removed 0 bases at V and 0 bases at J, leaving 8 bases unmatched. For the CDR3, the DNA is TGCAGCGTTGAAGATGGAGTGGGACAGGGGGCGTCTAACTATGGCTACACCTTC. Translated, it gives CSVEDGVGQGASNYGYTF.

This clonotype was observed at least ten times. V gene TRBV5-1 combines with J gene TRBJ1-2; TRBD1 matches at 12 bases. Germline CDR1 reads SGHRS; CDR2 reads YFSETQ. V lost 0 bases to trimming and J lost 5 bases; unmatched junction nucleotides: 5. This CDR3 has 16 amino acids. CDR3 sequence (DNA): TGCGCCAGCAGCTTGGATCCGGGACAGGGGGCTTATGGCTACACCTTC. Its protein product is CASSLDPGQGAYGYTF.

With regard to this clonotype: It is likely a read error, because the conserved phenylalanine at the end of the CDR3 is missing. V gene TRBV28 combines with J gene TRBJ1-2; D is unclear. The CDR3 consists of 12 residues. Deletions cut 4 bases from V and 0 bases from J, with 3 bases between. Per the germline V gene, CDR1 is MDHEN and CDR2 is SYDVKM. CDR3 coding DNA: TGTGCCAGCAGTTCTTCTAACTATGGCTACACCTCC. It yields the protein CASSSSNYGYTS.

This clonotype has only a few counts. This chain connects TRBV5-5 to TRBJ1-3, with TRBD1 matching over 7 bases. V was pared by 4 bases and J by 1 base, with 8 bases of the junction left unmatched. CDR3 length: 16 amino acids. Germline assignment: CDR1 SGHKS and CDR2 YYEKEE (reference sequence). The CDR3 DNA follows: TGTGCCAGCAGCCTAATCCCGACAGGGTCTGGAAACACCATATATTTT. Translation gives CASSLIPTGSGNTIYF. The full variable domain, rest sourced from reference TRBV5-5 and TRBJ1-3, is DAGVTQSPTHLIKTRGQQVTLRCSPISGHKSVSWYQQVLGQGPQFIFQYYEKEERGRGNFPDRFSARQFPNYSSELNVNALLLGDSALYLCASSLIPTGSGNTIYFGEGSWLTVV.

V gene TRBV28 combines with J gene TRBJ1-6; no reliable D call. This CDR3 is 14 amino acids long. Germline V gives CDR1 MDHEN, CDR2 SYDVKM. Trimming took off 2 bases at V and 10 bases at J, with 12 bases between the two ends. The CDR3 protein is CASSLKREWSPLHF. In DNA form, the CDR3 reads TGTGCCAGCAGTTTAAAAAGGGAATGGTCACCCCTCCACTTT.

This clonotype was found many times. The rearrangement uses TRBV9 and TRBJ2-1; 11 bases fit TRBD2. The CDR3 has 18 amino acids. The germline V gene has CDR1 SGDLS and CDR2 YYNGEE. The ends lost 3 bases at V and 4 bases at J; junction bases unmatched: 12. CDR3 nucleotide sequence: TGTGCCAGCAGCGCCCGTGGCCCGGGACTAGCGGTTTACAATGAGCAGTTCTTC. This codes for CASSARGPGLAVYNEQFF. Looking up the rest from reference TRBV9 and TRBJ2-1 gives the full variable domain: DSGVTQTPKHLITATGQRVTLRCSPRSGDLSVYWYQQSLDQGLQFLIQYYNGEERAKGNILERFSAQQFPDLHSELNLSSLELGDSALYFCASSARGPGLAVYNEQFFGPGTRLTVL.

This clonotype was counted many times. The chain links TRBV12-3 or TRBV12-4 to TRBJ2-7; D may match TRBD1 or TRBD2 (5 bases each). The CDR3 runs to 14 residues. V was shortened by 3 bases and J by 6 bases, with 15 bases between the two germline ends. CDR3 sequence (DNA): TGTGCCAGCAGTTTTAGGGGAGCAGGACTCGAGCAGTACTTC. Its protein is CASSFRGAGLEQYF.

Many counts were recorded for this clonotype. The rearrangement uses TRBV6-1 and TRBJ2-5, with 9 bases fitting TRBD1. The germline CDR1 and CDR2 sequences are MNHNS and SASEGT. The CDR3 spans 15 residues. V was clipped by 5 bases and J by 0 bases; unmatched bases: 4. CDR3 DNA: TGTGCCAGCAGTTTAGGACAGGGGAACCAAGAGACCCAGTACTTC. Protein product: CASSLGQGNQETQYF.

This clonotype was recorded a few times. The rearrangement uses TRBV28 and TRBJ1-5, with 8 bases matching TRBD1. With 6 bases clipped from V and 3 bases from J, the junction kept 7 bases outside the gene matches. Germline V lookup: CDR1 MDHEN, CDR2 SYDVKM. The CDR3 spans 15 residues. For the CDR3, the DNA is TGTGCCAGCAGATTTGACAGGGGTACCAATCAGCCCCAGCATTTT. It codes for CASRFDRGTNQPQHF.

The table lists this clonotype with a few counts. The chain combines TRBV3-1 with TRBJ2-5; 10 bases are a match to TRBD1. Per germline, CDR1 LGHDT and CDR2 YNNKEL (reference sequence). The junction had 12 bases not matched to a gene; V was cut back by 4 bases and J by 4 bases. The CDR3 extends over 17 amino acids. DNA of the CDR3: TGTGCCAGCAGCCCCTCCTGGGGACAGGGGCAAGGAGAGACCCAGTACTTC. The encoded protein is CASSPSWGQGQGETQYF.

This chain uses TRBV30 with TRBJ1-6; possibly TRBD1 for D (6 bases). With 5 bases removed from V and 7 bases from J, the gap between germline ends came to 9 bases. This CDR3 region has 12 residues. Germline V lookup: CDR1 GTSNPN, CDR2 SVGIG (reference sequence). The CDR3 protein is CAWEGGNSPLHF. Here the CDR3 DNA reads TGTGCCTGGGAAGGGGGAAATTCACCCCTCCACTTT.

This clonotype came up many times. CDR3 amino acids: CASSQKGRRLAGQETQYF. In DNA form, the CDR3 reads TGTGCCAGCAGCCAAAAGGGGAGAAGGCTAGCGGGTCAAGAGACCCAGTACTTC. The chain uses TRBV7-2 and TRBJ2-5; TRBD2 agrees at 8 bases. The CDR3 is 18 residues long. Germline assignment: CDR1 SGHTA and CDR2 FQGNSA. V trimming: 5 bases; J trimming: 2 bases; junction bases outside the gene matches: 16.

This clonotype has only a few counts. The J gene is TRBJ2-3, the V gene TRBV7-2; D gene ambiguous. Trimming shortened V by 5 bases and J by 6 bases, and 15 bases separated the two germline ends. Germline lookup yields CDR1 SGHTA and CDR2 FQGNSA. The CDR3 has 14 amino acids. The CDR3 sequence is CASSMTITKDTQYF. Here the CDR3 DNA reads TGTGCCAGCAGCATGACGATCACTAAGGATACGCAGTATTTT.

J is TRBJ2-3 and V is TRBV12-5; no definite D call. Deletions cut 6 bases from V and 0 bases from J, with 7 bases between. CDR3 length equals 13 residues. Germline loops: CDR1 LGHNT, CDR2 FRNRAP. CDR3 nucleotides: TGTGCTAGTGGCCGGCCTAGCACAGATACGCAGTATTTT. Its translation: CASGRPSTDTQYF. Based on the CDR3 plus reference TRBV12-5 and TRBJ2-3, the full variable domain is DARVTQTPRHKVTEMGQEVTMRCQPILGHNTVFWYRQTMMQGLELLAYFRNRAPLDDSGMPKDRFSAEMPDATLATLKIQPSEPRDSAVYFCASGRPSTDTQYFGPGTRLTVL.

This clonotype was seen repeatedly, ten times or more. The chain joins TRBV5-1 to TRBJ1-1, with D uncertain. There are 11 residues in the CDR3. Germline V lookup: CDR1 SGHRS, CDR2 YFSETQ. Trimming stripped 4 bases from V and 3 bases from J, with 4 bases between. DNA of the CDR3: TGCGCCAGCAGCGAGGACACTGAAGCTTTCTTT. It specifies CASSEDTEAFF.

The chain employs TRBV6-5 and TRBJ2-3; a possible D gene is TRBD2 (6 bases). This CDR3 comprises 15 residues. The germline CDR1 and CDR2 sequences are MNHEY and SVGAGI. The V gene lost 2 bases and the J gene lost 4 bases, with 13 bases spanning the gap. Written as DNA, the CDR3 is TGTGCCAGCAGTTACCACCGACTAGAATCAGATACGCAGTATTTT. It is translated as CASSYHRLESDTQYF.

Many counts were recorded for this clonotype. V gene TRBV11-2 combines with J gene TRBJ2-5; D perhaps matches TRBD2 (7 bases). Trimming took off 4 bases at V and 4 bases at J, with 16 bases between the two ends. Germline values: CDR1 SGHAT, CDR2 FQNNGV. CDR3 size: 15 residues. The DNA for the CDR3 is TGTGCCAGCAGCTCCTCGACTAGGGGGGGAGAGACCCAGTACTTC. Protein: CASSSSTRGGETQYF. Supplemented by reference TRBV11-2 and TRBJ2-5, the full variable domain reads EAGVAQSPRYKIIEKRQSVAFWCNPISGHATLYWYQQILGQGPKLLIQFQNNGVVDDSQLPKDRFSAERLKGVDSTLKIQPAKLEDSAVYLCASSSSTRGGETQYFGPGTRLLVL.

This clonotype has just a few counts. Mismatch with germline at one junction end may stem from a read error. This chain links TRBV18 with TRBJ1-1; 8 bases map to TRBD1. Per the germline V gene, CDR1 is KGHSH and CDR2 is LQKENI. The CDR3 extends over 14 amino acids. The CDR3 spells CTSSFQGANTEAFF. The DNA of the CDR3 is TGTACCAGCTCATTTCAGGGGGCGAACACTGAAGCTTTCTTT.

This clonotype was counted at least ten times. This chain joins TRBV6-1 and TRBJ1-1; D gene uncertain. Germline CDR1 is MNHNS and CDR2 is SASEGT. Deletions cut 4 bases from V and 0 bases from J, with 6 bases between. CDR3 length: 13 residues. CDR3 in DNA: TGTGCCAGCAGTGGACCGATGAACACTGAAGCTTTCTTT. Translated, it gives CASSGPMNTEAFF.